This T cell receptor (beta chain) was recorded in a study of beta chain features in type 1 diabetes. The sequenced template was cDNA made from the entire isolated RNA. Sequencing used immunoSEQ multiplex PCR; TCRdb keeps in-frame clones, though not all of them. The data hold around 250,000 clones, with 13% to 15% observed a single time. Study results and limitations: In every one of the four CD4+ subsets, TCRB CDR3s were moderately but significantly shorter in Type 1 diabetes patients.

This clone was seen a handful of times. Antigen unknown. V was trimmed by 4 bases and J by 2 bases, leaving 11 bases between them. This CDR3 is 14 amino acids long. Germline-derived CDR1 and CDR2 are ENHRY and SYGVKD. This receptor was identified in a man between 25 and 39 years old with type 1 diabetes. The rearrangement uses TRBV10-3 and TRBJ2-5, with D possibly TRBD2 on 5 matching bases. The material sequenced was naive CD4+ T cells from blood. This CDR3 is CAISGTQSQETQYF. As DNA, the CDR3 is TGTGCCATCAGTGGGACTCAGTCACAAGAGACCCAGTACTTC.